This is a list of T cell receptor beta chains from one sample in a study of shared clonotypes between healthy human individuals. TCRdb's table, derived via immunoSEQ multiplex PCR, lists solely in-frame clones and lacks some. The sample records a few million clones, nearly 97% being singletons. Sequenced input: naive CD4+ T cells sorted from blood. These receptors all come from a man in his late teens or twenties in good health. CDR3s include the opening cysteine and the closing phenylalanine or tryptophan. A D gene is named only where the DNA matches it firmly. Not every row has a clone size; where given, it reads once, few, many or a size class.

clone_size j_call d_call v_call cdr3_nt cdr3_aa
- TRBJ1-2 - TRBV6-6 TGTGCCAGCAGCCTACAAGGGAACTATGGCTACACCTTC CASSLQGNYGYTF
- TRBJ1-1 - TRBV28 TGTGCCAGCAGTCCTCCCCACCGTGGGATGAACACTGAAGCTTTCTTT CASSPPHRGMNTEAFF
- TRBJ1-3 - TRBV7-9 TGTGCCAGCAGCTTATCACGGTACGACACCATATATTTT CASSLSRYDTIYF
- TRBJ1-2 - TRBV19 TGTGCCAGCGCACGGGACACCTACCAATTTAACTATGGCTACACCTTC CASARDTYQFNYGYTF
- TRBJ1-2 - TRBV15 TGTGCCACCAGCAGAGCCGATTGGAACCGGGACATCCATGGCTACACCTTC CATSRADWNRDIHGYTF
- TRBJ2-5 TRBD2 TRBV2 TGTGCCAGCAGCATTTTATTAGCGGGACAAGAGACCCAGTACTTC CASSILLAGQETQYF
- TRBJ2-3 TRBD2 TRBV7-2 TGTGCCAGCAGGGCTAGCGGGGGGGGAACAGATACGCAGTATTTT CASRASGGGTDTQYF
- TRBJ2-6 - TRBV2 TGTGCCAGCAGCGCTAGCTCTGGGGCCAACGTCCTGACTTTC CASSASSGANVLTF
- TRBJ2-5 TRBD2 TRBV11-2 TGTGCCAGCAGCCGACTAGCAGGCGGAGAGACCCAGTACTTC CASSRLAGGETQYF
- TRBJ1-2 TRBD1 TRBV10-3 TGTGCCACCGTCGGGACAGGGGCTAACTATGGCTACACCTTC CATVGTGANYGYTF
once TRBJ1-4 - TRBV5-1 TGCGCCAGCAGTAACGGGGGCGAAAAACTGTTTTTT CASSNGGEKLFF
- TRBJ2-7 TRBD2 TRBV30 TGTGCCTGGAGTTCTTGGGGACTAGCGACGTACGAGCAGTACTTC CAWSSWGLATYEQYF
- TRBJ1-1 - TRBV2 TGTGCCAGCAGTGCGCAGGGCGCGAACACTGAAGCTTTCTTT CASSAQGANTEAFF
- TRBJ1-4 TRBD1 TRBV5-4 TGTGCCAGCAGCCAGGGACAGGGGGAAAAACTGTTTTTT CASSQGQGEKLFF
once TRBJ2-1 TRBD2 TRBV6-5 TGTGCCAGCAGCCTGACTAGCGGGGTATACAATGAGCAGTTCTTC CASSLTSGVYNEQFF
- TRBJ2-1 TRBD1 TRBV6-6 TGTGCCAGCAGTTACGTCCAGGGGGCATACAATGAGCAGTTCTTC CASSYVQGAYNEQFF
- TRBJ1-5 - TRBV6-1 TGTGCCAGCAGTGAGGGTCAGCCCCAGCATTTT CASSEGQPQHF
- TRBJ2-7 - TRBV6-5 TGTGCCAGCAGTGGAAAAAGGGGCTCCGGCGAGCAGTACTTC CASSGKRGSGEQYF
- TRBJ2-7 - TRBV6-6 TGTGCCAGCAGCTTTGTTCCCCTGGGAGAGCAGTACTTC CASSFVPLGEQYF
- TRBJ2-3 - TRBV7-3 TGTGCCAGCAGCTTTGGGCTAGCAGGGGATACGCAGTATTTT CASSFGLAGDTQYF
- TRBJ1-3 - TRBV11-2 TGTGCCAGCAGCCGGACACTCGCAGGAGGTTCTGGAAACACCATATATTTT CASSRTLAGGSGNTIYF
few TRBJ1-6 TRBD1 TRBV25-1 TGTGCCAGCACGGAGACAGGGGTCTATAATTCACCCCTCCACTTT CASTETGVYNSPLHF
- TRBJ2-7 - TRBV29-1 TGCAGCGTTGAAGATGGACAGTTCGGGCAGTACTTC CSVEDGQFGQYF
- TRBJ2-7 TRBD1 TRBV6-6 TGTGCCAGCAGCCTGGACAGGTTTAGTACCTACGAGCAGTACTTC CASSLDRFSTYEQYF
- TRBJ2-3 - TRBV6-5 TGTGCCAGCAGTCTCTACCAAGGCCGTACGCAGTATTTT CASSLYQGRTQYF
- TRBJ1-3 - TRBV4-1 TGCGCCAGCAGCCAAACTCTACCCTCTGGAAACACCATATATTTT CASSQTLPSGNTIYF
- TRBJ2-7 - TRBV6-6 TGTGCCAGCAGTTACAGGCAGAGTGGCTACGAGCAGTACTTC CASSYRQSGYEQYF
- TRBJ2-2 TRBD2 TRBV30 TGTGCCTGGAGTCGGACTAGCCTTACCGGGGAGCTGTTTTTT CAWSRTSLTGELFF
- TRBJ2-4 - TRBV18 TGTGCCAGCTCACCCGACGGGAACATTCAGTACTTC CASSPDGNIQYF
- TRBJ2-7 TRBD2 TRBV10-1 TGCGCCAGCAGTGAGTCCGGGAGGGCCTACGAGCAGTACTTC CASSESGRAYEQYF
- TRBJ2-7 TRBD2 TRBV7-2 TGTGCCAGCAGCCCCGGACTAGCGGGGACCTACGAGCAGTACTTC CASSPGLAGTYEQYF
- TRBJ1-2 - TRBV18 TGTGCCAGCTCACCGTCCGGGAACTATGGCTACACCTTC CASSPSGNYGYTF
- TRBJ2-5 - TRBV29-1 TGCAGCGTTGAGATCCCTACGAGGGGAGAGACCCAGTACTTC CSVEIPTRGETQYF
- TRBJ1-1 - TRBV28 TGTGCCAGCAGCCGGACCGTCTTGGACACTGAAGCTTTCTTT CASSRTVLDTEAFF
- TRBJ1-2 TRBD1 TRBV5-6 TGTGCCAGCAGCGGGACAGTGTATGGCTACACCTTC CASSGTVYGYTF
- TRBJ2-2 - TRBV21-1 TGTGCCAGCAGCAAAGCGCTCTCGGGACAGGGTACCGGGGAGCTGTTTTTT CASSKALSGQGTGELFF
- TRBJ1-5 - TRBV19 TGTGCCAGTAAGGGCAGGGTGGGGCTTAGCCAGCCCCAGCATTTT CASKGRVGLSQPQHF
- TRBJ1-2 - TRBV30 TGTGCCTGGGAACGGGCAGGGTTCGTCGGCTACACCTTC CAWERAGFVGYTF
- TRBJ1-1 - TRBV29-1 TGCAGCGCCTTTAAGGGGGGGAACACTGAAGCTTTCTTT CSAFKGGNTEAFF
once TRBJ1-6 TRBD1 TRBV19 TGTGCCAGTAGTACCCACAGGGGGCAGAATTCACCCCTCCACTTT CASSTHRGQNSPLHF
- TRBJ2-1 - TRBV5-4 TGTGCCAGCAGCTTCTGGGGTGAGCAGTTCTTC CASSFWGEQFF
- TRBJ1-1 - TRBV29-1 TGCAGCGTTGAAGATCGGCTGGGGTCGAACACTGAAGCTTTCTTT CSVEDRLGSNTEAFF
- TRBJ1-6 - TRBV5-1 TGCGCCAGCAGCTTGGACAGATCCTTCTCCTATAATTCACCCCTCCACTTT CASSLDRSFSYNSPLHF
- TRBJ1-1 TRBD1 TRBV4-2 TGTGCCAGCAGCCAATCAGGGGGCGGGAACACTGAAGCTTTCTTT CASSQSGGGNTEAFF
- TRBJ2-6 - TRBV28 TGTGCCAGCAAAGGCTCTGGGGCCAACGTCCTGACTTTC CASKGSGANVLTF
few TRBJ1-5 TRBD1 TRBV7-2 TGTGCCAGCAGCTCCCGGACAGGGACGAAGGCGAATCAGCCCCAGCATTTT CASSSRTGTKANQPQHF
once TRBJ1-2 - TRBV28 TGTGCCAGCAGGAAGACCGGGACCTTGGGAGGCTACACCTTC CASRKTGTLGGYTF
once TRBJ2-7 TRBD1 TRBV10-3 TGTGCCATCAGGGGGACAGGCGTGGGAGAGCAGTACTTC CAIRGTGVGEQYF
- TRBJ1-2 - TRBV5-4 TGTGCCAGCAGCTGGGACGGATTCTATGGCTACACCTTC CASSWDGFYGYTF
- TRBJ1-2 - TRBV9 TGTGCCAGCAGCGTAGAGGCAGGGAGTAGCTATGGCTACACCTTC CASSVEAGSSYGYTF
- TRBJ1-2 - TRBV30 TGTGCCTGGAGTGTAGACAGCTACTATGGCTACACCTTC CAWSVDSYYGYTF
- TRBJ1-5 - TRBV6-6 TGTGCCAGCCTGACAGCCCGAAATCAGCCCCAGCATTTT CASLTARNQPQHF
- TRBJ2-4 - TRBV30 TGTGCCTGGGCGCCATCCAGAAACATTCAGTACTTC CAWAPSRNIQYF
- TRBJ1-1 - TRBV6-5 TGTGCCAGCAGTCGCCAGGCTAACACTGAAGCTTTCTTT CASSRQANTEAFF
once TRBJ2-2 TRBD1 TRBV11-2 TGTGCCAGCAGCTACGGGACAGGGGTAACCGGGGAGCTGTTTTTT CASSYGTGVTGELFF
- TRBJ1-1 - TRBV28 TGTGCCAGCAGTTTATTTGGACGGGAGTTATTGAACACTGAAGCTTTCTTT CASSLFGRELLNTEAFF
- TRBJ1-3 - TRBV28 TGTGCCAGCAGTTTATGGGGAAACACCATATATTTT CASSLWGNTIYF
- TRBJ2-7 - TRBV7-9 TGTGCCAGCAGCTCTCAATCGGGACGGTTCTACGAGCAGTACTTC CASSSQSGRFYEQYF
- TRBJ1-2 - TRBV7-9 TGTGCCAGCAGCTTAGGAACCGGGACCCCTTACTACACCTTC CASSLGTGTPYYTF